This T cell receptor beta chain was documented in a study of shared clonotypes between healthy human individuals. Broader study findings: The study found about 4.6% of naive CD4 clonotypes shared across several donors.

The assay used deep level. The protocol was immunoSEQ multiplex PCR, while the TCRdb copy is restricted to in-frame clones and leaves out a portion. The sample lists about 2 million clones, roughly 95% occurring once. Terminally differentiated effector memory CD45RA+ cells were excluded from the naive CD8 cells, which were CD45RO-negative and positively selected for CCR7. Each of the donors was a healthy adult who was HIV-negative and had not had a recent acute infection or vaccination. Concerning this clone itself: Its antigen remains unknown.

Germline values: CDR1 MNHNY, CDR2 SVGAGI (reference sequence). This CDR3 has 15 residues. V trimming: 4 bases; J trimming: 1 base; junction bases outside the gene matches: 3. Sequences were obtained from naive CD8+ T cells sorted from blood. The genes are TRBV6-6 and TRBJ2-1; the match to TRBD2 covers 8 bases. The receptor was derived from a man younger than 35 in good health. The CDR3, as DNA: TGTGCCAGCAGTTCTTCTAGCGGGTCCTACAATGAGCAGTTCTTC. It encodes CASSSSSGSYNEQFF.